This TCR beta chain was identified during a study of blood T cell repertoires in COVID-19 (dated by TCRdb to about 2020). In the study overall: Samples from collaborators originated in the United States, Italy and Spain and spanned both the acute and convalescent phases of COVID-19. Samples were obtained from the ongoing ImmuneRACE study (first 160 participants) and from roughly 1,300 subjects provided by 6 global collaborators. The repertoires were made available in a free public database intended to serve as a resource for research on the immune response to SARS-CoV-2. The sample metadata nearly always contained a de-identified subject ID, COVID-19 status, age in years and sex. Subjects who had been exposed to COVID-19, were actively infected with it, or had recovered from it provided the deeply sampled blood TCRbeta repertoires that made up the dataset. The material from the prospective study consisted of cDNA or gDNA derived from T cells, B-cell-depleted T cells, or PBMCs. Where available, HLA class I and class II types were obtained from metadata supplied by the sample provider rather than from assay-based typing.

The research as a whole found: The amount of clinical and demographic metadata varied by source and participant and was provided uncurated.

In the case of this clone: Its cognate antigen has yet to be identified. Base qualities are not recorded, but no much larger clone differs from it by a single base.

Each collaborating institution followed its own protocols to collect whole blood in K2EDTA tubes. For TCRbeta analysis, collaborators shipped samples as frozen whole blood, isolated PBMCs, or DNA extracted from either of those sample types. TCRbeta CDR3 regions were amplified from genomic DNA by means of the immunoSEQ Assay, a bias-controlled multiplex PCR. Concerning the study's data processing: Within the assay, amplification of reference gene primers was used to estimate how many nucleated cells each sample contained. To quantify the absolute abundance of each unique TCRbeta CDR3 rearrangement, sequence reads were collapsed and filtered. Productive Simpson clonality was computed per sample as the square root of Simpson's diversity index over productive rearrangements. Not all clones reach the TCRdb copy of this immuneACCESS table, which keeps in-frame sequences only. Checked studies attribute under half of the gap to unresolved V genes and leave the rest unexplained. That table supplies the V and J calls and clone size; D and trimming were determined from the DNA. For this sample the table gives about 120,000 clones, of which 80% to 90% were detected only once. The top ten hold 0.7% to 0.9% of the sample.

Germline trimming amounts to 5 bases on V and 7 bases on J, with 4 as the count of junction bases outside the gene matches. The germline V gene (reference sequence) sets CDR1 to SEHNR and CDR2 to FQNEAQ. Reading from cysteine to phenylalanine, the CDR3 counts 14 amino acids. The kept DNA is CDR3 alone, 42 bases in frame from the first base. This TCR was sampled from a woman between 45 and 60 years old with active or convalescent COVID-19. Sequencing input: peripheral blood. The rearranged chain carries TRBV7-9 and TRBJ1-6; TRBD1 lines up with 8 middle nucleotides. The CDR3 region reads CASSGRQGNSPLHF. The sequence in DNA is TGTGCCAGCAGCGGCCGACAGGGGAATTCACCCCTCCACTTT.